The entry that follows covers one TCR beta chain sequence. Original processing methods: Reference gene primer amplification gave estimated nucleated cell counts. TCRdb's copy holds only in-frame clones and misses some; the assay was immunoSEQ multiplex PCR. The V and J calls and clone size come from that table; D and trimming were worked out from the DNA. This sample has roughly 150,000 clones; 75% to 90% occur once, and the top ten carry roughly 12%. This record comes from a study of blood T cell repertoires in COVID-19. Study-level background: In each case, the material was cDNA or gDNA derived from T cells, B-cell-depleted T cells, or PBMCs.

V trimming: 5 bases; J trimming: 5 bases; junction bases outside the gene matches: 9. From germline, CDR1 is SGHTA and CDR2 FQGNSA. The CDR3 has 16 residues. A Seattle source enrolled patients during active infection and followed them longitudinally. The sample consisted of peripheral blood. This chain connects TRBV7-2 to TRBJ2-7; 13 bases are shared with TRBD2. This clonotype was sampled from a man aged 18-30 years with COVID-19, enrolled during active disease. The CDR3 loop is CASSIPGLAGVNEQYF. The CDR3 DNA follows: TGTGCCAGCAGCATACCTGGACTAGCGGGAGTAAACGAGCAGTACTTC.